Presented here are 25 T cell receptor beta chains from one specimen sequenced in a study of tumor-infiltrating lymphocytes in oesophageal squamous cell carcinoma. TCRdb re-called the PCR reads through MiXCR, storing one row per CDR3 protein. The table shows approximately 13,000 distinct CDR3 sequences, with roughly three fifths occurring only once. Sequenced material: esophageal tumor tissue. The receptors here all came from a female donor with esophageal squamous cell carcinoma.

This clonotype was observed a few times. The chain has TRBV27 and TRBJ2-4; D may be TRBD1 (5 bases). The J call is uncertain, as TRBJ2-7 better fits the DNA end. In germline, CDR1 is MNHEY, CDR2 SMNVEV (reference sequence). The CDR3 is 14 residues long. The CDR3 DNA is TGTGCCAGCAGCCTGCCTGGGGCAGCCTACGAGCAGTACTTC. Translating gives CASSLPGAAYEQYF.

CDR3 amino acids: CASSLGPGTGETQYF. CDR3 nucleotide sequence: TGTGCCAGCAGCTTAGGCCCAGGGACTGGAGAGACCCAGTACTTC. This rearrangement joins TRBV7-3 to TRBJ2-5; possibly TRBD2 for D (6 bases). The germline CDR1 and CDR2 sequences are SGHTA and FQGTGA. This CDR3 is 15 amino acids long. Trimming removed 2 bases at V and 4 bases at J, with 14 bases between.

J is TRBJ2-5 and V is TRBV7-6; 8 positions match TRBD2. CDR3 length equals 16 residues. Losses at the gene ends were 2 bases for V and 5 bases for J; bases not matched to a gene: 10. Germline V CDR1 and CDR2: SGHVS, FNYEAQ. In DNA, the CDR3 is TGTGCCAGCAGCTTACCACTAACTAGCGGTGGGGAGACCCAGTACTTC. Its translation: CASSLPLTSGGETQYF.

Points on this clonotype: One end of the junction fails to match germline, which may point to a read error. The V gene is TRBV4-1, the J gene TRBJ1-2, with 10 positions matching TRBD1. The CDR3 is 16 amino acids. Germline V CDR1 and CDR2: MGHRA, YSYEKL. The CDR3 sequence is CASSQAGQGENYGYTF. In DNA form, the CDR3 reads TGTGCCAGCAGCCAGGCTGGACAGGGGGAAAACTATGGCTACACCTTC.

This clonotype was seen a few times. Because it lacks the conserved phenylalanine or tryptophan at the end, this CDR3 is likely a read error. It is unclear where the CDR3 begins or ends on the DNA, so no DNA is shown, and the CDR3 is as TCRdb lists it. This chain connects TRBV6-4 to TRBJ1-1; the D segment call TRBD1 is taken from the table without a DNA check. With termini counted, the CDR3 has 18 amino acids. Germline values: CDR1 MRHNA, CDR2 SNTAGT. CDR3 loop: CASTTTRRSTISPSILVM.

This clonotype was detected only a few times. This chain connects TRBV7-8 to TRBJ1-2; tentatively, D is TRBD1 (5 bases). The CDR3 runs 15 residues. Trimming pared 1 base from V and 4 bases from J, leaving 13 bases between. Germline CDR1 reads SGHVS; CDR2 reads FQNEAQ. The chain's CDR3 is CASSLEPGLGYGYTF. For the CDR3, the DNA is TGTGCCAGCAGCTTAGAACCAGGGCTTGGCTATGGCTACACCTTC.

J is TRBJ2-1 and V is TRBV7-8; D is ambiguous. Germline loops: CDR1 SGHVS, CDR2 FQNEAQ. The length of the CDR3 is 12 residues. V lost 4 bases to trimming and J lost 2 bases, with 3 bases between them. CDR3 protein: CASSSTYNEQFF. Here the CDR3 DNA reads TGTGCCAGCAGCTCGACCTACAATGAGCAGTTCTTC.

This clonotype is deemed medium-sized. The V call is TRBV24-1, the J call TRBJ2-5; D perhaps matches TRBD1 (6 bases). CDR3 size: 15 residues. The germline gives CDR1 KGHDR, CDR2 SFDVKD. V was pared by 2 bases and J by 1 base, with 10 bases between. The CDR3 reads CATSDWQGSQETQYF. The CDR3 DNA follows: TGTGCCACCAGTGATTGGCAGGGGTCCCAAGAGACCCAGTACTTC.

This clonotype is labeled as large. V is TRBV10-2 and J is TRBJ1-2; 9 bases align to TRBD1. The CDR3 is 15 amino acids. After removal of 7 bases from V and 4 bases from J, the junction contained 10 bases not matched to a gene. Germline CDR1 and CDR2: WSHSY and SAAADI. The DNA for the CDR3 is TGCGCCAGCAAAAAACAGGGGGCGCGGGGCTATGGCTACACCTTC. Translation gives CASKKQGARGYGYTF.

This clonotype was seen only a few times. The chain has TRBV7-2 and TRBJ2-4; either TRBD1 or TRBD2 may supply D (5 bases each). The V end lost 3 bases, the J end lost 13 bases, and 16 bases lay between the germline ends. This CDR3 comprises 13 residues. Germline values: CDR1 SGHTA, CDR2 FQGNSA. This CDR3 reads CASSFTGTEEQYF. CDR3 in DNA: TGTGCCAGCAGCTTTACCGGGACGGAAGAGCAGTACTTC. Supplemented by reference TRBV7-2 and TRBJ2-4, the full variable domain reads GAGVSQSPSNKVTEKGKDVELRCDPISGHTALYWYRQSLGQGLEFLIYFQGNSAPDKSGLPSDRFSAERTGGSVSTLTIQRTQQEDSAVYLCASSFTGTEEQYFGAGTRLSVL.

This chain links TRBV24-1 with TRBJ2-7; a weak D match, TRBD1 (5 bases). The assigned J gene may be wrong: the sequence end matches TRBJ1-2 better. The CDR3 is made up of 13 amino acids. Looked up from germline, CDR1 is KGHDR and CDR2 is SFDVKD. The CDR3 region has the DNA TGTGCCACCAGTGATTGGCAGGGAAATGGCTACACCTTC. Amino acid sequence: CATSDWQGNGYTF.

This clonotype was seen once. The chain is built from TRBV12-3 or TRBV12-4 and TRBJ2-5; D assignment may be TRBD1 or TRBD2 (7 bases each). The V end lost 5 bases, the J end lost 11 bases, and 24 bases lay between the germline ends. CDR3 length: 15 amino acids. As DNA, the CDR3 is TGTGCCAGCAGTCCCAGGGGGGGGTCCCACAATGAGCAGTACTTC. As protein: CASSPRGGSHNEQYF.

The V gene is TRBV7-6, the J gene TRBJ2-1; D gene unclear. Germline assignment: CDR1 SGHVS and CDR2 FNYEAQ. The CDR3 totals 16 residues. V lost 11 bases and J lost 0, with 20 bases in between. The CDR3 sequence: CAGETVGRSSYNEQFF. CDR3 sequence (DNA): TGTGCCGGAGAGACTGTAGGGCGAAGCTCCTACAATGAGCAGTTCTTC.

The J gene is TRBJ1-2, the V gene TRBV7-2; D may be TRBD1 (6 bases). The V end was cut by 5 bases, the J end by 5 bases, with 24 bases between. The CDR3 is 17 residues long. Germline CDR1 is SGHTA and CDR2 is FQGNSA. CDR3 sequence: CASSAQTSGGGRYGYTF. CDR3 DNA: TGTGCCAGCAGCGCCCAAACGTCGGGAGGGGGTCGATATGGCTACACCTTC.

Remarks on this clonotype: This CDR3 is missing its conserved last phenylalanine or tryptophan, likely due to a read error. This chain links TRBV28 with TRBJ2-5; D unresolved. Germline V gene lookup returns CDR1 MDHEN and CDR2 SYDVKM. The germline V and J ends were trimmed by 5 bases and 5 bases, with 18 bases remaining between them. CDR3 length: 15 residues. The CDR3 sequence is CASSPLIEVYETQYL. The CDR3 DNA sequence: TGTGCCAGCAGTCCCCTAATTGAGGTCTACGAGACCCAGTACTTG.

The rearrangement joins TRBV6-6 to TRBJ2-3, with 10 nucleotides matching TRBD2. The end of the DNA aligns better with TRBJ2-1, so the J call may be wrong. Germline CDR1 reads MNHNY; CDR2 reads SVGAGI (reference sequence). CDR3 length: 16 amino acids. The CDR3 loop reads CASSPILAGSYNEQFF. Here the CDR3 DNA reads TGTGCCAGCAGTCCAATACTAGCGGGATCCTACAATGAGCAGTTCTTC.

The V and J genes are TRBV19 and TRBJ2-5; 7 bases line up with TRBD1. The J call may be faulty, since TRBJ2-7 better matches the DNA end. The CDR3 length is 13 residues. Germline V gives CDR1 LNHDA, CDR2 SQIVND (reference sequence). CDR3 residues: CATRDRANYEQYF. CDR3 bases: TGTGCCACCCGAGACAGGGCCAACTACGAGCAGTACTTC.

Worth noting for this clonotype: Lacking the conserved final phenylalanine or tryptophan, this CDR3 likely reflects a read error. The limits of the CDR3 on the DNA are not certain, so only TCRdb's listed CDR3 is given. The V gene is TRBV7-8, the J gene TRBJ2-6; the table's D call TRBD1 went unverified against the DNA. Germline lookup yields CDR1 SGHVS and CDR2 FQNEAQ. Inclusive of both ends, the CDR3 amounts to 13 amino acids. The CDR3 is CASSFTETQYFGA.

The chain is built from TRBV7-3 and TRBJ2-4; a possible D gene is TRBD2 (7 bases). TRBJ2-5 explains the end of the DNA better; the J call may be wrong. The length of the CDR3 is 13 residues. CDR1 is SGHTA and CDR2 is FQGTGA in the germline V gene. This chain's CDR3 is CASSRGGGETQYF. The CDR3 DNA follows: TGTGCCAGCTCGCGCGGGGGCGGAGAGACCCAGTACTTC.

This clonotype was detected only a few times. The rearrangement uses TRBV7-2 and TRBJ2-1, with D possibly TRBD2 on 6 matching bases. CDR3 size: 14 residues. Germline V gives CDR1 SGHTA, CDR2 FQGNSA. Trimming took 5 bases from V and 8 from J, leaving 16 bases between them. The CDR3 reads CASSLGGPSDEQFF. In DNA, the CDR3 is TGTGCCAGCAGCCTGGGGGGACCCTCCGATGAGCAGTTCTTC.

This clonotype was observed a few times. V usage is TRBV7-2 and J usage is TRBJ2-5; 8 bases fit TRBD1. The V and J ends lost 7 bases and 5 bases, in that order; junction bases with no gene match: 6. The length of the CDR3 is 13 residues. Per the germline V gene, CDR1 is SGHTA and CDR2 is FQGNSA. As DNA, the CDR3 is TGTGCCAGCAAGCCAGGGGGCAGGGAGACCCAGTACTTC. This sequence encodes CASKPGGRETQYF.

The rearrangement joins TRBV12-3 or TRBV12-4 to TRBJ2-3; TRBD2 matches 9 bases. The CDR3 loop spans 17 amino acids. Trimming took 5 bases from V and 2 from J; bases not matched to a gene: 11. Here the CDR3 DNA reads TGTGCCAGCAGTCTATCCCCCGGACTAGCGTCCACAGATACGCAGTATTTT. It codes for CASSLSPGLASTDTQYF.

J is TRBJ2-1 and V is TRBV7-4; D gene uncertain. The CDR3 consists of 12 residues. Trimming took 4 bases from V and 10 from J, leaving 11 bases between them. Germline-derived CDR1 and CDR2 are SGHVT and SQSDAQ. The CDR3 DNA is TGTGCCAGCAGCTCATCGAAACTGGAGCAGTTCTTC. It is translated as CASSSSKLEQFF.

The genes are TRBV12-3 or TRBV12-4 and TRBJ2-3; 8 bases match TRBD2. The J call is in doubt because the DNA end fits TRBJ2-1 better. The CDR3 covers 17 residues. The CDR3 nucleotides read TGTGCCAGCACCGGCAGCCAATTAGCGGGGACGAACAATGAGCAGTTCTTC. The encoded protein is CASTGSQLAGTNNEQFF.

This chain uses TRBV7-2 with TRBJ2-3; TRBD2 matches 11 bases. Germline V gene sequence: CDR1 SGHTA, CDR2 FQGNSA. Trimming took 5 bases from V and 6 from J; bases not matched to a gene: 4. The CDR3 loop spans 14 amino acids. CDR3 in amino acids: CASSRLAGSDTQYF. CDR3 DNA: TGTGCCAGCAGCCGACTAGCGGGATCTGATACGCAGTATTTT.